This T cell receptor beta chain was identified during a study of blood T cell repertoires in COVID-19. About the research overall: Samples of COVID-19 (acute and convalescent) were obtained from the United States, Italy and Spain. T cells, B-cell-depleted T cells, or PBMCs supplied cDNA or gDNA.

Unmatched junction bases numbered 4, after V lost 2 bases and J lost 1 base. In germline, CDR1 is KGHSH, CDR2 LQKENI. The CDR3 is 15 residues long. Generated by immunoSEQ multiplex PCR, the TCRdb table keeps only in-frame clones and is missing some. The table records more than 140,000 clones, 88% of them present only once. Sequencing input: peripheral blood. This chain uses TRBV18 with TRBJ1-1; TRBD1 matches 7 bases. This clonotype was sampled from a woman aged 60-75 years with acute or convalescent COVID-19. As DNA, the CDR3 is TGTGCCAGCTCACCAGTGAGACAGGGGAACACTGAAGCTTTCTTT. It encodes CASSPVRQGNTEAFF.